This T cell receptor (beta chain) appears in the sequencing data of a study of blood T cell repertoires in COVID-19. Overall study: The samples span acute and convalescent COVID-19 from the United States, Italy and Spain. Sample material is recorded as cDNA or gDNA derived from T cells, B-cell-depleted T cells, or PBMCs.

Original handling: Amplification of reference gene primers was used by the study to estimate nucleated cell counts. This table comes from immunoSEQ multiplex PCR, and its TCRdb copy is limited to in-frame clones, with some not included. Clone size and V and J calls were adopted from that table, with D and trimming inferred from the DNA. This table holds fewer than 30,000 clones, around 94% found once. Enrolment of Seattle patients took place during active infection, and they were followed longitudinally. Trimming at V came to 3 bases and at J to 3 bases, leaving 5 bases not matched to a gene. The CDR3 length is 14 residues. The germline V gene has CDR1 SGHAT and CDR2 FQNNGV.

The material sequenced was peripheral blood. The clonotype comes from an older woman with COVID-19, enrolled during active disease. This rearrangement joins TRBV11-2 to TRBJ2-7, with 7 bases fitting TRBD2. This CDR3 reads CASSLWTRGYEQYF. The CDR3 nucleotides read TGTGCCAGCAGCTTGTGGACTAGGGGCTACGAGCAGTACTTC.